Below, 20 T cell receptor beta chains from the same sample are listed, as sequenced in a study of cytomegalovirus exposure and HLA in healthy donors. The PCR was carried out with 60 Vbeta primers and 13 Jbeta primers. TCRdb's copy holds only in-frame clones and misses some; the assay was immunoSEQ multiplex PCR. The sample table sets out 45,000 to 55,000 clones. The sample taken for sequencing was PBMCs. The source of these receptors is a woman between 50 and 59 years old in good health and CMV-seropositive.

The CDR3 region is CASSQEQTGVGVYEQYF. The DNA of the CDR3 is TGTGCCAGCAGCCAAGAACAGACGGGAGTAGGAGTCTACGAGCAGTACTTC. V gene TRBV4-2 combines with J gene TRBJ2-7, with TRBD2 as a possible D gene (6 bases). Between the trimmed V and J ends, which lost 0 bases and 3 bases, there was a span of 18 bases. The CDR3 is 17 amino acids. From germline, CDR1 is LGHNA and CDR2 YNFKEQ.

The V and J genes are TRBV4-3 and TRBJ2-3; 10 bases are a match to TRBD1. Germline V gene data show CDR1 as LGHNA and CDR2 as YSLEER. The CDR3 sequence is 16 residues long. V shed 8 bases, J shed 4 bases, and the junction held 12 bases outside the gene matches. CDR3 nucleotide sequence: TGCGCCAGCCCCCGGCAACCGGGACAGGGGCCAGATACGCAGTATTTT. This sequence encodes CASPRQPGQGPDTQYF.

CDR3 coding DNA: TGTGCCAGTAGTGTCGGACAGTTCGCTGAAGCTTTCTTT. Translation: CASSVGQFAEAFF. The chain joins TRBV19 to TRBJ1-1; D may be TRBD1 (6 bases). Germline CDR1 is LNHDA and CDR2 is SQIVND (reference sequence). This CDR3 region has 13 residues. V lost 5 bases and J lost 6, with 13 bases in between.

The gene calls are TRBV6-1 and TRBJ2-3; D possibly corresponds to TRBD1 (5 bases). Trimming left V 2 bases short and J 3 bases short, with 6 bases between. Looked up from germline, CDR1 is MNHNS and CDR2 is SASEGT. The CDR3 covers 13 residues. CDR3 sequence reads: CASSERGTDTQYF. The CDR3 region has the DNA TGTGCCAGCAGTGAAAGGGGTACAGATACGCAGTATTTT.

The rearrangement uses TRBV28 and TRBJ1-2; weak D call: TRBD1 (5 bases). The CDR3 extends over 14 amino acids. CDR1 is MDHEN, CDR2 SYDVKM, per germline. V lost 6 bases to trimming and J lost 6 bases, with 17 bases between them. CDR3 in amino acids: CASRSQGDHHGYTF. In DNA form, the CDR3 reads TGTGCCAGCAGATCGCAGGGCGATCATCATGGCTACACCTTC.

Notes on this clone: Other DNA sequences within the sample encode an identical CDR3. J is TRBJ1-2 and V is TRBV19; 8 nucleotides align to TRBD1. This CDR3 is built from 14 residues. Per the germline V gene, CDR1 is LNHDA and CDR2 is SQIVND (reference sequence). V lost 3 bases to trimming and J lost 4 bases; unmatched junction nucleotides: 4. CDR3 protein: CASSIPGQGYGYTF. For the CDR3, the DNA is TGTGCCAGTAGTATCCCCGGACAGGGCTATGGCTACACCTTC.

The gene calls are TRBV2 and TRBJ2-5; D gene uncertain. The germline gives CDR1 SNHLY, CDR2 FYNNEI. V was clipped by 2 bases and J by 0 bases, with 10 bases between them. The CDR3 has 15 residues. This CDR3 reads CASSEYGADQETQYF. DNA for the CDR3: TGTGCCAGCAGTGAATACGGTGCGGACCAAGAGACCCAGTACTTC.

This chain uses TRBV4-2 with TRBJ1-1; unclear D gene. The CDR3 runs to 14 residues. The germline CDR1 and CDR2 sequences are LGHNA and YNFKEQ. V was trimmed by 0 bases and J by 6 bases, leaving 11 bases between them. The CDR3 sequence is CASSQDSGQSEAFF. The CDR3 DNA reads TGTGCCAGCAGCCAAGACTCGGGTCAGTCTGAAGCTTTCTTT.

CDR3 bases: TGCAGCGTTGATAGTGGCAGGGTGTTAGAGACCCAGTACTTC. Amino acids: CSVDSGRVLETQYF. The chain uses TRBV29-1 and TRBJ2-5, with D possibly being TRBD1 (5 bases). CDR1 is SQVTM and CDR2 is ANQGSEA in the germline V gene. CDR3 length equals 14 residues. V gave up 3 bases and J gave up 4 bases, with 15 bases separating them. Full variable domain (remainder filled in from reference TRBV29-1 and TRBJ2-5): SAVISQKPSRDICQRGTSLTIQCQVDSQVTMMFWYRQQPGQSLTLIATANQGSEATYESGFVIDKFPISRPNLTFSTLTVSNMSPEDSSIYLCSVDSGRVLETQYFGPGTRLLVL.

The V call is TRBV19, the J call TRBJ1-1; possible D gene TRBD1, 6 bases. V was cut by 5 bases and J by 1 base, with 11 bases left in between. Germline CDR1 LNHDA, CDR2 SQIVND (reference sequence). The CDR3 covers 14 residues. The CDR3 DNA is TGTGCCAGTAGTCACCAGACAGGGAACACTGAAGCTTTCTTT. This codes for CASSHQTGNTEAFF.

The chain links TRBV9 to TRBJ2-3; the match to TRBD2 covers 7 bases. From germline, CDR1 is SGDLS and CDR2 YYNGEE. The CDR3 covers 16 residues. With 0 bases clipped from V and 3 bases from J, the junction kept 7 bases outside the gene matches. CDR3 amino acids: CASSVVGSSGTDTQYF. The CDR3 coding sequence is TGTGCCAGCAGCGTAGTCGGGTCTAGCGGTACAGATACGCAGTATTTT. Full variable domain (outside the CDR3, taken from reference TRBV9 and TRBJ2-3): DSGVTQTPKHLITATGQRVTLRCSPRSGDLSVYWYQQSLDQGLQFLIQYYNGEERAKGNILERFSAQQFPDLHSELNLSSLELGDSALYFCASSVVGSSGTDTQYFGPGTRLTVL.

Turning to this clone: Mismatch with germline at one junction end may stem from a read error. The CDR3 sequence: CASSTAGTSYYEQFF. Written as DNA, the CDR3 is TGTGCCAGTAGTACGGCCGGGACTAGCTACTATGAGCAGTTCTTC. J is TRBJ2-1 and V is TRBV19; TRBD2 aligns across 9 bases. This CDR3 spans 15 amino acids. Per the germline V gene, CDR1 is LNHDA and CDR2 is SQIVND (reference sequence).

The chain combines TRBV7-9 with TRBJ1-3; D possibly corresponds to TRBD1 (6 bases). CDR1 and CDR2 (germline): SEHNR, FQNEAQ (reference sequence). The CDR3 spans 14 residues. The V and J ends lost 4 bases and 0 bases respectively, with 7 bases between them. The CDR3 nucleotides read TGTGCCAGCAGCTCCAGGGGCTCTGGAAACACCATATATTTT. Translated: CASSSRGSGNTIYF.

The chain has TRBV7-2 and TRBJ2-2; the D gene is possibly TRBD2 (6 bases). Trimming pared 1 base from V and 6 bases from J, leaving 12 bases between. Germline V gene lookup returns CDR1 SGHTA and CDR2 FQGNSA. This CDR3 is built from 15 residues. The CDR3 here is CASSLVLRGAGELFF. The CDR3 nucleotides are TGTGCCAGCAGCTTAGTTTTGCGGGGCGCCGGGGAGCTGTTTTTT.

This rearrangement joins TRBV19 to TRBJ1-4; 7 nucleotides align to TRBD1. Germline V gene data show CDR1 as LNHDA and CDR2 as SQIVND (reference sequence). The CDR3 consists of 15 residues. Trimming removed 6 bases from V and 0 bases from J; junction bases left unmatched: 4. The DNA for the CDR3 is TGTGCCAGTAGGGCAGGGGGTGCAACTAATGAAAAACTGTTTTTT. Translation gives CASRAGGATNEKLFF.

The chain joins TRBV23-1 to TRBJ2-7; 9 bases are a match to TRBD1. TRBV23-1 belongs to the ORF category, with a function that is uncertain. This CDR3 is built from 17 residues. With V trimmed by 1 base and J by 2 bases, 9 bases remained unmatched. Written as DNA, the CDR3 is TGCGCCAGCAGTCAATGGCGGGACAGGGCTAGAACCTACGAGCAGTACTTC. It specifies CASSQWRDRARTYEQYF.

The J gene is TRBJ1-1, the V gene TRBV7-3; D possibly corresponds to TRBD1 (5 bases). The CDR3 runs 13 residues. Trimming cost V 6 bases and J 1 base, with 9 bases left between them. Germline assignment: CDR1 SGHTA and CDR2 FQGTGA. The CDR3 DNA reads TGTGCCAGCAGTTCCGACAGGAACACTGAAGCTTTCTTT. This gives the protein CASSSDRNTEAFF.

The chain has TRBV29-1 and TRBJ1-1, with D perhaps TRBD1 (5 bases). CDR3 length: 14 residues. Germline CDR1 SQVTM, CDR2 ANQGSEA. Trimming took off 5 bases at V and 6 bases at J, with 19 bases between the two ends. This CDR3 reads CSVRQPPEIPEAFF. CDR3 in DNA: TGCAGCGTTAGACAGCCCCCGGAGATCCCTGAAGCTTTCTTT.

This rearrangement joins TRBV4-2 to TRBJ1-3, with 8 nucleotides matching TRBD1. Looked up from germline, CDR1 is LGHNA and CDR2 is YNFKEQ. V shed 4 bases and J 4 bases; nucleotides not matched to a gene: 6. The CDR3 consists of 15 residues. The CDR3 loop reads CASSPGQGTGNTIYF. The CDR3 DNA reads TGTGCCAGCAGCCCAGGACAGGGTACAGGAAACACCATATATTTT.

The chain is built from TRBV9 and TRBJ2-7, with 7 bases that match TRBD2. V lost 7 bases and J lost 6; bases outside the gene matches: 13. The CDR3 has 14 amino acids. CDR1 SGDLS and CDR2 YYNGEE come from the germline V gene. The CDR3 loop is CASGGGGTPTEQYF. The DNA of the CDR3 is TGTGCCAGCGGCGGGGGAGGGACTCCCACCGAGCAGTACTTC.